The clone carrying this TCR beta chain was detected a few times. This sample was taken from a study of blood T cell repertoires in COVID-19. Repertoires were generated with immunoSEQ multiplex PCR, while TCRdb's copy carries only in-frame clones and drops some. In the table there are 140,000 to 150,000 clones, around 81% of which are singletons. What the recovered Cohort 3 donors had was two negative PCRs, clearance, or symptom resolution. The CDR3 sequence is 19 residues long. V was pared by 3 bases and J by 4 bases, with 18 bases of the junction left unmatched. CDR1 and CDR2 (germline): MNHEY, SMNVEV (reference sequence).

This chain links TRBV27 with TRBJ2-1; 7 bases are shared with TRBD2. The TCR originated in a woman in her 40s who had recovered from COVID-19. Sequenced material: PBMCs or T cells enriched from blood (not recorded which). The CDR3 is CASSFSLLSWAGEYNEQFF. The CDR3, as DNA: TGTGCCAGCAGTTTTTCGCTTCTCTCGTGGGCGGGGGAGTACAATGAGCAGTTCTTC.